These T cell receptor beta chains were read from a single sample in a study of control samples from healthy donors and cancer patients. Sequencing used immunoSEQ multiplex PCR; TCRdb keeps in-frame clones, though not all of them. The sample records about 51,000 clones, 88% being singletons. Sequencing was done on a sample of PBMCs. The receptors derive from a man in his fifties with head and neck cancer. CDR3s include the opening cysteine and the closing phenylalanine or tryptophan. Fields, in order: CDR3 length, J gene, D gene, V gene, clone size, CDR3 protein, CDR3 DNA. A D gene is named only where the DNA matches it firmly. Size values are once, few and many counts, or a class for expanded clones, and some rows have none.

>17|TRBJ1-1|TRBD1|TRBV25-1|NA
CASSEYLGQGLNTEAFF
TGTGCCAGCAGTGAATATCTGGGACAGGGGCTGAACACTGAAGCTTTCTTT
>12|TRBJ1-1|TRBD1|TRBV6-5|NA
CASSLDRAEAFF
TGTGCCAGCAGCTTAGACAGGGCTGAAGCTTTCTTT
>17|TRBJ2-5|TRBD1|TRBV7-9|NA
CASSLTPRDRGKETQYF
TGTGCCAGCAGCTTAACCCCGCGGGACAGGGGTAAAGAGACCCAGTACTTC
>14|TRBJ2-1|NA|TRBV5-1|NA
CASGIGQNYNEQFF
TGCGCCAGCGGGATAGGGCAGAACTACAATGAGCAGTTCTTC
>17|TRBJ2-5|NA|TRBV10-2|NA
CASSGAPGMGAEETQYF
TGCGCCAGCAGTGGGGCTCCTGGCATGGGGGCGGAAGAGACCCAGTACTTC
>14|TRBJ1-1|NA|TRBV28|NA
CASSTPRRATEAFF
TGTGCCAGCAGTACCCCCAGGAGGGCAACTGAAGCTTTCTTT
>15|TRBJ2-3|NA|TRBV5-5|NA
CASSLGSPRVDTQYF
TGTGCCAGCAGCTTGGGGTCTCCTCGGGTAGATACGCAGTATTTT
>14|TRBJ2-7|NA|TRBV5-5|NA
CASSLTGSSYEQYF
TGTGCCAGCAGCTTAACAGGGAGCTCCTACGAGCAGTACTTC
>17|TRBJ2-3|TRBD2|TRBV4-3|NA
CASSINVRGGHTDTQYF
TGCGCCAGCAGCATAAACGTTCGGGGGGGACACACAGATACGCAGTATTTT
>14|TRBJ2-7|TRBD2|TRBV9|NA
CASSVRGDSYEQYF
TGTGCCAGCAGCGTACGGGGGGATTCCTACGAGCAGTACTTC
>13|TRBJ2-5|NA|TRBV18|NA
CASSTTFQETQYF
TGTGCCAGCTCAACAACCTTCCAAGAGACCCAGTACTTC
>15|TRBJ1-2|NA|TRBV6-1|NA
CASSEQTGPNYGYTF
TGTGCCAGCAGTGAACAGACAGGCCCTAACTATGGCTACACCTTC
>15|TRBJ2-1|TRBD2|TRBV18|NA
CASSVGRGSGNEQFF
TGTGCCAGCTCCGTGGGTCGCGGGAGCGGAAATGAGCAGTTCTTC
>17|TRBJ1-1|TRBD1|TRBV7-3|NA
CASSLIPTGTGNTEAFF
TGTGCCAGCAGCTTAATCCCCACCGGGACAGGGAACACTGAAGCTTTCTTT
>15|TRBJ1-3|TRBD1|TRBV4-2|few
CASSPMTGAGNTIYF
TGTGCCAGCAGCCCGATGACAGGGGCTGGAAACACCATATATTTT
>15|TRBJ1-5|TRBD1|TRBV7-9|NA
CASSLTGDRNQPQHF
TGTGCCAGCAGCTTGACAGGGGACCGAAATCAGCCCCAGCATTTT
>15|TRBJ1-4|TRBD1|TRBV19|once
CASRSEGQTNEKLFF
TGTGCCAGTAGAAGCGAGGGACAGACAAATGAAAAACTGTTTTTT
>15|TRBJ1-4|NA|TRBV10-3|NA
CAISEGIGTNEKLFF
TGTGCCATCAGTGAGGGTATTGGAACTAATGAAAAACTGTTTTTT
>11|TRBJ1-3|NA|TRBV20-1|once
CSSPIGNTIYF
TGCAGTTCCCCGATTGGTAACACCATATATTTT
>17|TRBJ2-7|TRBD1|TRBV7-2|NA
CASSRVGSGTGPYEQYF
TGTGCCAGCAGCCGGGTGGGCTCCGGGACAGGCCCTTACGAGCAGTACTTC
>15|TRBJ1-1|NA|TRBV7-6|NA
CASSFGPGRNTEAFF
TGTGCCAGCAGCTTCGGCCCCGGGCGGAACACTGAAGCTTTCTTT
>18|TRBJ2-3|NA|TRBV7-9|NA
CASSDLGWTGTSTDTQYF
TGTGCCAGCAGCGACCTGGGATGGACGGGTACTAGCACAGATACGCAGTATTTT
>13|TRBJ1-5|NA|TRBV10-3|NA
CAISGDTLGPQHF
TGTGCCATCAGTGGGGACACTCTAGGGCCCCAGCATTTT
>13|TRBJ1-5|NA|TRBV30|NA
CAWRGGRGQPQHF
TGTGCCTGGAGAGGGGGGCGCGGACAGCCCCAGCATTTT
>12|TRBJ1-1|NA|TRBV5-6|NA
CASSLWGAEAFF
TGTGCCAGCAGCTTGTGGGGGGCTGAAGCTTTCTTT
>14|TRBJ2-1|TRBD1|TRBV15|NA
CATAGQGRRNEQFF
TGTGCCACCGCGGGACAGGGGAGGCGCAATGAGCAGTTCTTC
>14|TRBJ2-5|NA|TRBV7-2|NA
CASSLGRQQETQYF
TGTGCCAGCAGCTTGGGACGGCAGCAAGAGACCCAGTACTTC
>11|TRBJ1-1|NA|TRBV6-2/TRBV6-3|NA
CASSYGFEAFF
TGTGCCAGCAGTTACGGATTTGAAGCTTTCTTT
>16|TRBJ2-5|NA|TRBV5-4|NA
CASSIGGLKARETQYF
TGTGCCAGCAGCATCGGGGGACTCAAAGCACGAGAGACCCAGTACTTC
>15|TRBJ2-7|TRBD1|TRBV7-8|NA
CASSLPGQGAYEQYF
TGTGCCAGCAGCTTACCGGGACAGGGAGCCTACGAGCAGTACTTC
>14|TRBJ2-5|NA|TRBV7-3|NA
CASSLTPGRETQYF
TGTGCCAGCAGCTTAACGCCAGGGAGGGAGACCCAGTACTTC
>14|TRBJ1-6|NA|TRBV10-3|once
CAISESGSGSPLHF
TGTGCCATCAGTGAGTCCGGAAGTGGTTCACCCCTCCACTTT
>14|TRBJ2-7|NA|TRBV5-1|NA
CASSLDGDYYEQYF
TGCGCCAGCAGCTTGGACGGAGATTACTACGAGCAGTACTTC
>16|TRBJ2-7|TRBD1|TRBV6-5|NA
CASSYSGTGGSYEQYF
TGTGCCAGCAGTTACTCCGGGACAGGGGGCTCCTACGAGCAGTACTTC
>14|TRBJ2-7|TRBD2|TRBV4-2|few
CASSQLSGRYEQYF
TGTGCCAGCAGCCAACTCTCCGGGAGGTACGAGCAGTACTTC
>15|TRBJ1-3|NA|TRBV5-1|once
CASSLGDGSGNTIYF
TGCGCCAGCAGCTTGGGGGATGGCTCTGGAAACACCATATATTTT
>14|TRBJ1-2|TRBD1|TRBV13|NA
CASSLGTGGYGYTF
TGTGCCAGCAGCTTAGGGACAGGGGGCTATGGCTACACCTTC
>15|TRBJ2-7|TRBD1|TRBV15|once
CATSRGGQGAGEQYF
TGTGCCACCAGCAGGGGGGGACAGGGGGCTGGTGAGCAGTACTTC
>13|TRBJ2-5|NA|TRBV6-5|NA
CASSRNYQETQYF
TGTGCCAGCAGTAGGAATTACCAAGAGACCCAGTACTTC
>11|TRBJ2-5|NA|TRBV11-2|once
CASNSGETQYF
TGTGCCAGCAACTCGGGTGAGACCCAGTACTTC
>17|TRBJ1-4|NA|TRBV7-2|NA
CASSPIPWGGANEKLFF
TGTGCCAGCAGCCCCATCCCGTGGGGAGGAGCAAATGAAAAACTGTTTTTT
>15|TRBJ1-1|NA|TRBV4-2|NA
CASSHNEGWETEAFF
TGTGCCAGCAGTCACAATGAGGGGTGGGAGACTGAAGCTTTCTTT
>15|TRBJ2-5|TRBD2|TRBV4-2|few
CASSQERGGQETQYF
TGTGCCAGCAGCCAAGAGCGGGGGGGCCAAGAGACCCAGTACTTC
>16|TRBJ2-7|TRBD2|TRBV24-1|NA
CATSDLGRVRTYEQYF
TGTGCCACCAGTGATTTGGGGAGGGTTAGAACCTACGAGCAGTACTTC
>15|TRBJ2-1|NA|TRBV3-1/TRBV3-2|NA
CASSQDLHRLNEQFF
TGTGCCAGCAGCCAAGACCTTCACAGACTCAATGAGCAGTTCTTC
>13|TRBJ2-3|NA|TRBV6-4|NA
CASSGTGTDTQYF
TGTGCCAGCAGTGGGACTGGCACAGATACGCAGTATTTT
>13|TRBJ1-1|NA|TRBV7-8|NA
CASSPRGRTEAFF
TGTGCCAGCAGCCCACGGGGTAGAACTGAAGCTTTCTTT
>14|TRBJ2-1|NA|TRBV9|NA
CASSVGGSNNEQFF
TGTGCCAGCAGCGTAGGGGGGTCCAACAATGAGCAGTTCTTC
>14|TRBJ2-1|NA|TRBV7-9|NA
CASSLLQGEDEQFF
TGTGCCAGCAGCTTACTCCAGGGCGAGGATGAGCAGTTCTTC
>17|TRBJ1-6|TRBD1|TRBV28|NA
CASSLYFVGQGTSPLHF
TGTGCCAGCAGTTTATATTTTGTTGGACAGGGGACTTCACCCCTCCACTTT